Reported below is one TCR beta chain. This specimen belongs to a study of blood T cell repertoires in COVID-19. Repertoires were generated with immunoSEQ multiplex PCR, while TCRdb's copy carries only in-frame clones and drops some. The table has 350,000 to 450,000 clones, about 88% seen once. Sequences were obtained from PBMCs or T cells enriched from blood (not recorded which). This clonotype was sampled from a woman aged 18-29 years who had been exposed to COVID-19.

The CDR3 DNA sequence: TGTGCCAGCAGTTTGAGGGATTACTCAACTAATGAAAAACTGTTTTTT. It yields the protein CASSLRDYSTNEKLFF. The chain joins TRBV6-5 to TRBJ1-4; D is unclear. Per the germline V gene, CDR1 is MNHEY and CDR2 is SVGAGI. V lost 4 bases and J lost 0, with 12 bases in between. This CDR3 contains 16 residues.